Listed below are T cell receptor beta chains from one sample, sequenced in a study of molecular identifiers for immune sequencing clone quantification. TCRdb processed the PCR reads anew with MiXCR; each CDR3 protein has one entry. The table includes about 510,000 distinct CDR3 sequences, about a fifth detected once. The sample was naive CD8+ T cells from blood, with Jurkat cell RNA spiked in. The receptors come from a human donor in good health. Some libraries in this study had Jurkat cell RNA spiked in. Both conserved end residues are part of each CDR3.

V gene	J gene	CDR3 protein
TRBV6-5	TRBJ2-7	CASATLALTGGYEQYF
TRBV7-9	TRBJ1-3	CASSLAVAPGNTIYF
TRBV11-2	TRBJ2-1	CASSLTPGTLYNEQFF
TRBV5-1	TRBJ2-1	CASSLLGGFTYEQFF
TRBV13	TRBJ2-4	CASSPKDRNIQYF
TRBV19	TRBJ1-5	CASSLGLKYQPQHF
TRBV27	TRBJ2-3	CASSPQGGQLSTDTQYF
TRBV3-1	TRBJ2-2	CASSQDWTVGRMNTGELFF
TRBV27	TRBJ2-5	CASSLQREFEETQYF
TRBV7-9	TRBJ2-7	CASSPSAEYEQYF
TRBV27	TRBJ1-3	CASSNRGAGNTIYF
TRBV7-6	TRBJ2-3	CASSLRTSGETDTQYF
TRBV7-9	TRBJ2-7	CASSSPGGEEQYF
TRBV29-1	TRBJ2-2	CSVEEGGGNTGELFF
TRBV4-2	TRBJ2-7	CASSPISGGTYEQYF
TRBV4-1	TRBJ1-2	CASSQGQGWGYGYTF
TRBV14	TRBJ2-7	CASSQHIPGTPGAYEQYF
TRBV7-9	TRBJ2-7	CASSPQLGQGSDEQYF
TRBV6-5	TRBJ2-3	CASSYSRSSSHTDTQYF
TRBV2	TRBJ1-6	CASSDIYPIGQRGQGDNSPLHF
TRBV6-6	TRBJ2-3	CAGGTPEQQDTQYF
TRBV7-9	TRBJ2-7	CASSPPGVGEYEQYF
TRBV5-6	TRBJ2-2	CASSLVRGAGELFF
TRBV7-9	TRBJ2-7	CASSLAGGVEGTYEQYF
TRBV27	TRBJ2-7	CASTTLSGDRGYEQYF
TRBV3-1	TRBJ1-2	CASSQAGTGYGYTF
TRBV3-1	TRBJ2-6	CASSQDVVTGANVLTF
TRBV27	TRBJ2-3	CASSPLFSGSTDTQYF
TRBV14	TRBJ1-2	CASSQVGNHGYTF
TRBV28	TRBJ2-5	CASSIRDRGQETQYF
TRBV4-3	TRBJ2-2	CASSQGPGSTGELFF
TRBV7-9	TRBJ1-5	CASSLTGEGIQPQHF
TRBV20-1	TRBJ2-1	CSAPMFGESYNEQFF
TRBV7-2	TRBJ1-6	CASSLEPGSYNSPLHF
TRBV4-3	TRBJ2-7	CASSQDYLLGYEQYF
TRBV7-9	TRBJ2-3	CASRPRLAFTDTQYF
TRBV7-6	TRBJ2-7	CASSDLGQGDEQYF
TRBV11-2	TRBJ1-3	CASTMTGSTIYF
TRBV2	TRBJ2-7	CASSDPDRSLSYEQYF
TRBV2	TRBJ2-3	CASSDRFRADTQYF
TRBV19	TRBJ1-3	CASSSGIASGNTIYF
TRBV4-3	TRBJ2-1	CASSQSRLSYNEQFF
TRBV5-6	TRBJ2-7	CASSWTSTYEQYF
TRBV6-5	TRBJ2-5	CASRQDLYQETQYF
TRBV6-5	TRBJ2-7	CASSSQKGLKYEQYF